This entry lists 12 T cell receptor beta chains sequenced from one sample in a study of T cells in tuberculosis. The table came from immunoSEQ multiplex PCR; TCRdb's copy has only in-frame clones and leaves some out. The repertoire holds 85,000 to 90,000 clones, with around 90% as singletons. After thawing and overnight rest, PBMC were stained with GMM-loaded CD1B tetramer, viability dye and anti-CD3 for sorting. The CD1B tetramers carried C32 glucose monomycolate purified from Rhodococcus equi. The sequenced material came from CD1b-GMM tetramer-negative cells sorted from PBMCs. The receptors stem from an adult woman with latent tuberculosis.

This clone was detected once. This chain connects TRBV6-4 to TRBJ1-5; 9 bases are a match to TRBD1. With V trimmed by 2 bases and J by 2 bases, 1 base remained unmatched. Germline CDR1 MRHNA, CDR2 SNTAGT. The CDR3 contains 15 residues. The CDR3 sequence is CASSDRTGGNQPQHF. CDR3 in DNA: TGTGCCAGCAGTGACCGGACAGGGGGCAATCAGCCCCAGCATTTT.

The CDR3 sequence: CASSLSPTGTGNTEAFF. CDR3 nucleotides: TGTGCCAGCAGCCTATCCCCTACCGGGACAGGTAACACTGAAGCTTTCTTT. The V and J genes are TRBV7-8 and TRBJ1-1; 8 bases fit TRBD1. The CDR3 covers 17 residues. V lost 5 bases and J lost 2; bases outside the gene matches: 13. Per the germline V gene, CDR1 is SGHVS and CDR2 is FQNEAQ. Full variable domain (missing parts from reference TRBV7-8 and TRBJ1-1): GAGVSQSPRYKVAKRGQDVALRCDPISGHVSLFWYQQALGQGPEFLTYFQNEAQLDKSGLPSDRFFAERPEGSVSTLKIQRTQQEDSAVYLCASSLSPTGTGNTEAFFGQGTRLTVV.

V usage is TRBV27 and J usage is TRBJ2-2; TRBD1 matches at 7 bases. Germline CDR1 is MNHEY and CDR2 is SMNVEV (reference sequence). V dropped 5 bases and J dropped 9; count of bases not matched to a gene: 9. The CDR3 totals 14 residues. The CDR3 spells CASSHQGQLRELFF. The CDR3 nucleotides read TGTGCCAGCAGTCACCAGGGACAGCTAAGGGAGCTGTTTTTT.

V usage is TRBV19 and J usage is TRBJ1-2; D remains unclear. Deletions cut 9 bases from V and 4 bases from J, with 18 bases between. CDR1 is LNHDA and CDR2 is SQIVND in the germline V gene (reference sequence). The CDR3 length is 14 residues. CDR3 in amino acids: CASTVMEQSYGYTF. DNA of the CDR3: TGTGCCAGCACCGTGATGGAGCAGAGCTATGGCTACACCTTC.

This chain uses TRBV28 with TRBJ1-2; TRBD1 aligns across 10 bases. V gave up 5 bases and J gave up 4 bases; unmatched junction bases: 7. The CDR3 runs 15 residues. Germline CDR1 MDHEN, CDR2 SYDVKM. CDR3 nucleotides: TGTGCCAGCAGTGTCGGGACAGGGGTGATCTATGGCTACACCTTC. Translation gives CASSVGTGVIYGYTF.

J is TRBJ2-5 and V is TRBV21-1; TRBD1, the table's D call, was not compared with the DNA. TRBV21-1 is assigned pseudogene status. There are 17 residues in the CDR3. The CDR3 sequence: CASSRLRDRQNQETQYF. CDR3 sequence (DNA): TGTGCCAGCAGCCGCCTCCGGGACAGGCAAAACCAAGAGACCCAGTACTTC.

The V call is TRBV2, the J call TRBJ2-7, with a weak D call TRBD1 (5 bases). The CDR3 is 14 residues long. Germline values: CDR1 SNHLY, CDR2 FYNNEI. V was cut by 8 bases and J by 3 bases, with 17 bases left in between. This CDR3 reads CASSRARVNYEQYV. CDR3 nucleotides: TGTGCCAGCTCACGAGCCAGGGTTAACTACGAGCAGTACGTC.

The rearrangement joins TRBV18 to TRBJ1-5; 10 nucleotides align to TRBD1. The ends lost 5 bases at V and 0 bases at J; junction bases unmatched: 13. Per germline, CDR1 KGHSH and CDR2 LQKENI. The CDR3 spans 19 residues. The CDR3 loop reads CASSNQRTGGSYSNQPQHF. The CDR3 nucleotides are TGTGCCAGCTCAAACCAAAGGACAGGGGGTTCGTATAGCAATCAGCCCCAGCATTTT.

The chain recombines TRBV18 with TRBJ1-4, with 8 bases lining up with TRBD1. The CDR3 is made up of 16 amino acids. Per the germline V gene, CDR1 is KGHSH and CDR2 is LQKENI. The trim removed 4 bases at V and 3 bases at J, leaving 7 bases unmatched. CDR3 sequence: CASSRGQGRANEKLFF. CDR3 bases: TGTGCCAGCTCACGCGGACAGGGAAGAGCTAATGAAAAACTGTTTTTT.

This chain connects TRBV6-5 to TRBJ1-5; TRBD1 agrees at 8 bases. The CDR3 is made up of 15 amino acids. Per germline, CDR1 MNHEY and CDR2 SVGAGI. V shed 6 bases, J shed 7 bases, and the junction held 11 bases outside the gene matches. The chain's CDR3 is CASRSRQGRGQPQHF. DNA of the CDR3: TGTGCCAGCAGGTCCCGACAGGGGAGGGGGCAGCCCCAGCATTTT.

The chain has TRBV11-2 and TRBJ2-1, with 9 bases lining up with TRBD2. With V trimmed by 1 base and J by 6 bases, 7 bases remained unmatched. This CDR3 contains 16 residues. Germline CDR1 is SGHAT and CDR2 is FQNNGV. CDR3 protein: CASSLVGRGGLNEQFF. The DNA of the CDR3 is TGTGCCAGCAGCTTAGTGGGGCGGGGGGGCCTCAATGAGCAGTTCTTC.

This rearrangement joins TRBV6-1 to TRBJ2-3, with 10 bases matching TRBD1. Germline lookup yields CDR1 MNHNS and CDR2 SASEGT. The CDR3 covers 16 residues. V shed 1 base and J 5 bases; nucleotides not matched to a gene: 6. The CDR3, as DNA: TGTGCCAGCAGTGAAGGTCGACAGGGGGCGGGAGATACGCAGTATTTT. Translated: CASSEGRQGAGDTQYF.